The rows below give T cell receptor beta chains drawn from one sample of a study of blood T cells in healthy people across ages. TCRdb reprocessed the 5' RACE reads via MiXCR and lists one record per CDR3 protein. Of about 290,000 distinct CDR3 sequences in the sample, 25% to 30% were seen once. Sequenced material: blood. Every receptor here comes from a woman aged 70-85 years in good health. Each CDR3 is given without its conserved first and last residue.

CDR3	J	V
ASSYVEQETQY	TRBJ2-5	TRBV6-2/TRBV6-3
ASSPGTDHNSPLH	TRBJ1-6	TRBV5-5
AISERQSDSPLH	TRBJ1-6	TRBV10-3
SVEQYTSGGKDTQY	TRBJ2-3	TRBV29-1
ASSLVVASIGTGELF	TRBJ2-2	TRBV11-2
ASSQGGSEKSGNTIY	TRBJ1-3	TRBV4-1
SAPLPTGISGYT	TRBJ1-2	TRBV20-1
ASSIHRSGANVLT	TRBJ2-6	TRBV5-1
ASSEGGLAAYNEQF	NA	TRBV2
ASSKGGHRRFYSPLH	TRBJ1-6	TRBV21-1
ASSLVYQGGTEAF	TRBJ1-1	TRBV5-6
ASNQAGRSSGANVLT	TRBJ2-6	TRBV2
SAGEESSYNSPLH	TRBJ1-6	TRBV20-1
ASKRTSGSRISETQY	TRBJ2-5	TRBV6-1
ASSLDVQGNGYT	TRBJ1-2	TRBV7-9
SASISGNSVVKNIQY	TRBJ2-4	TRBV20-1
ASSLGTGRRGYT	TRBJ1-2	TRBV5-6
ASSEMFGGDETQY	TRBJ2-5	TRBV2
ASSLGSSRGAGEQY	TRBJ2-7	TRBV12-3/TRBV12-4
ASSSRKWKLGGEQF	NA	TRBV28
ASRPGVRGTQY	TRBJ2-5	TRBV12-3/TRBV12-4
ASSLSSGRYYEQY	TRBJ2-7	TRBV27
ASSVRAGTSSYNEQF	TRBJ2-1	TRBV11-2
SVELPGTQY	TRBJ2-5	TRBV29-1
ASSHRQGSPYEQY	TRBJ2-7	TRBV3-1
ASSPNLEETQY	TRBJ2-5	TRBV18
SACGQTSGAYEQY	TRBJ2-7	TRBV20-1
ASRKLGGSYNEQF	TRBJ2-1	TRBV6-5
SVLVVQGLRETQY	TRBJ2-5	TRBV29-1
ASSLGGKQQERGELF	TRBJ2-2	TRBV5-4
ASSLGAGWMYNEQF	TRBJ2-1	TRBV5-1
ASSERTANEKLF	TRBJ1-4	TRBV5-1
ASSSSGGQF	TRBJ2-1	TRBV11-2
SVDHLAGGPWAQF	TRBJ2-1	TRBV29-1
ATSRDPGDSNEQF	TRBJ2-1	TRBV15
ASSLPRGIETQY	TRBJ2-5	TRBV28
ASSLGVRANEKLF	TRBJ1-4	TRBV4-1
SARDVTLGNEKLF	TRBJ1-4	TRBV20-1
ASMGHLLDQPQH	TRBJ1-5	TRBV28
ASRPTGMAYGYT	TRBJ1-2	TRBV27
ASSLGDRATGELF	TRBJ2-2	TRBV5-1
ASSLAEEQF	TRBJ2-1	TRBV7-9
ASSYGGGTNEKLF	TRBJ1-4	TRBV27
ASSFLGPRGQGTDTQY	TRBJ2-3	TRBV28
ASSIDRSPLH	TRBJ1-6	TRBV5-1
ASSFVRGGTEAF	TRBJ1-1	TRBV7-2
ASQDRWGQF	TRBJ2-1	TRBV6-2/TRBV6-3
ASSSKAGQGENIQY	TRBJ2-4	TRBV7-2
SVRSNYEQY	TRBJ2-7	TRBV29-1
ASSLRQGGSEQY	TRBJ2-7	TRBV28
ASSPRSPAGDNEQF	NA	TRBV27
ASSQRSQRVTDTQY	TRBJ2-3	TRBV7-9
SASRGDGDYGYT	TRBJ1-2	TRBV29-1
ASSPTAFNEKLF	TRBJ1-4	TRBV6-5
ASSPQDRGTYEQY	TRBJ2-7	TRBV12-3/TRBV12-4
ASSFGRLAGDRGEQF	NA	TRBV28
ASSFGQGAHLETQY	TRBJ2-5	TRBV7-2
SARDSSRGSYNSPLH	TRBJ1-6	TRBV20-1
ASRQAGTGTDGYT	TRBJ1-2	TRBV6-2/TRBV6-3
ASSADYYGYT	TRBJ1-2	TRBV7-9